This T cell receptor beta chain appears in the sequencing data of a study of blood T cell repertoires in COVID-19. This CDR3 region has 14 residues. Germline CDR1 MNHEY, CDR2 SMNVEV (reference sequence). V was cut by 4 bases and J by 6 bases, with 13 bases left in between. Source study methods: It was from reference gene primer amplification that nucleated cell counts were estimated. Libraries were prepared by immunoSEQ multiplex PCR; TCRdb keeps only in-frame clonotypes and omits some of them. V, J and clone size are those of that table, while D and trimming were read from the DNA. This table has 200,000 to 250,000 clones, roughly 87% appearing once. The study assigned cohorts using participant-reported clinical history.

Material: PBMCs or T cells enriched from blood (not recorded which). The chain uses TRBV27 and TRBJ1-5; D gene uncertain. This sequence originates from a woman aged 25 to 39 with acute COVID-19. The CDR3 DNA reads TGTGCCAGCAGTTCACACCCAGGAGGTCAGCCCCAGCATTTT. Translated, it gives CASSSHPGGQPQHF.